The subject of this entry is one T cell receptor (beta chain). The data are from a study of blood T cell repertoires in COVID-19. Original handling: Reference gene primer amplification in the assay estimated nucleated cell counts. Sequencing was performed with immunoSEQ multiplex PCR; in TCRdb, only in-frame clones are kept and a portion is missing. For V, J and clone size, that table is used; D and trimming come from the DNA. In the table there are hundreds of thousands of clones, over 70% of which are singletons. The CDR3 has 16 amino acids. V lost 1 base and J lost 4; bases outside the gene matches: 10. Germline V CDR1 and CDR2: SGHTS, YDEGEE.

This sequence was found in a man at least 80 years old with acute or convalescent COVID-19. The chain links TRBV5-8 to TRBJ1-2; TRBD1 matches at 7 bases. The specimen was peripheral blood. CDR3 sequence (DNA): TGTGCCAGCAGCTTGAGTAGGAGGGGGCGAGGCTATGGCTACACCTTC. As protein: CASSLSRRGRGYGYTF.